These T cell receptor beta chains were read from a single sample in a study of blood T cell repertoires in COVID-19. Profiling relied on immunoSEQ multiplex PCR, and the TCRdb table lists in-frame clones only, not all of them. The data show about 280,000 clones, roughly 85% seen once. Sequenced input: peripheral blood. The source is a woman aged 45-59 years who had recovered from COVID-19. Each CDR3 is given with its conserved first and last residue. Each record gives: J gene, V gene, D gene, clone size, CDR3 protein, CDR3 DNA. A D gene is named only where the DNA matches it firmly. Only some rows state a clone size, as once, few, many or a class for expanded clones.

J gene: TRBJ1-3
V gene: TRBV6-1
D gene: .
clone size: .
CDR3 protein: CASSEASTGNTIYF
CDR3 DNA: TGTGCCAGCAGTGAAGCGTCAACTGGAAACACCATATATTTT

J gene: TRBJ2-5
V gene: TRBV5-1
D gene: TRBD2
clone size: .
CDR3 protein: CASSLFLAGQETQYF
CDR3 DNA: TGCGCCAGCAGCTTGTTTCTAGCGGGGCAAGAGACCCAGTACTTC

J gene: TRBJ2-7
V gene: TRBV28
D gene: .
clone size: .
CDR3 protein: CASSSSSEQYF
CDR3 DNA: .

J gene: TRBJ2-7
V gene: TRBV10-2
D gene: .
clone size: .
CDR3 protein: CASSEGRGYEQYF
CDR3 DNA: TGCGCCAGCAGTGAAGGAAGAGGCTACGAGCAGTACTTC

J gene: TRBJ1-5
V gene: TRBV28
D gene: TRBD1
clone size: .
CDR3 protein: CASSYYFGTGVNQPQHF
CDR3 DNA: TGTGCCAGCAGTTACTACTTCGGGACAGGCGTCAATCAGCCCCAGCATTTT

J gene: TRBJ2-7
V gene: TRBV29-1
D gene: TRBD1
clone size: .
CDR3 protein: CSVSTGRYEQYF
CDR3 DNA: TGCAGCGTTTCGACAGGGCGCTACGAGCAGTACTTC

J gene: TRBJ2-1
V gene: TRBV7-2
D gene: .
clone size: once
CDR3 protein: CASSSSSYEQFF
CDR3 DNA: TGTGCCAGCAGCTCCTCCTCTTATGAGCAGTTCTTC

J gene: TRBJ1-5
V gene: TRBV30
D gene: TRBD1
clone size: .
CDR3 protein: CAWRNRLGTGSHQPQHF
CDR3 DNA: TGTGCCTGGAGGAATCGACTTGGGACAGGGAGCCATCAGCCCCAGCATTTT

J gene: TRBJ2-5
V gene: TRBV5-4
D gene: .
clone size: .
CDR3 protein: CASKLGVGFQETQYF
CDR3 DNA: TGTGCCAGCAAACTAGGCGTCGGGTTTCAAGAGACCCAGTACTTC

J gene: TRBJ2-1
V gene: TRBV2
D gene: .
clone size: .
CDR3 protein: CASSVENEQFF
CDR3 DNA: TGTGCCAGCAGTGTCGAGAATGAGCAGTTCTTC

J gene: TRBJ1-1
V gene: TRBV6-5
D gene: TRBD1
clone size: .
CDR3 protein: CASSPGGNEAFF
CDR3 DNA: TGTGCCAGCAGTCCAGGGGGGAATGAAGCTTTCTTT

J gene: TRBJ1-1
V gene: TRBV12-5
D gene: TRBD1
clone size: .
CDR3 protein: CASGLATSMGQRDTEAFF
CDR3 DNA: TGTGCTAGTGGTTTGGCTACAAGTATGGGACAGCGAGACACTGAAGCTTTCTTT

J gene: TRBJ1-6
V gene: TRBV28
D gene: TRBD1
clone size: .
CDR3 protein: CASSLGTGGSPYNSPLHF
CDR3 DNA: TGTGCCAGCAGTTTAGGGACAGGGGGCTCCCCCTATAATTCACCCCTCCACTTT

J gene: TRBJ1-3
V gene: TRBV9
D gene: .
clone size: .
CDR3 protein: CASSVAWEGSGNTIYF
CDR3 DNA: TGTGCCAGCAGCGTAGCTTGGGAGGGCTCCGGAAACACCATATATTTT

J gene: TRBJ2-3
V gene: TRBV29-1
D gene: .
clone size: .
CDR3 protein: CSVSQGGATDTQYF
CDR3 DNA: TGCAGCGTTTCGCAGGGCGGCGCGACAGATACGCAGTATTTT

J gene: TRBJ2-7
V gene: TRBV27
D gene: TRBD2
clone size: .
CDR3 protein: CASSASGWAYEQYF
CDR3 DNA: TGTGCCAGCAGTGCTAGCGGGTGGGCCTACGAGCAGTACTTC

J gene: TRBJ2-1
V gene: TRBV4-1
D gene: TRBD2
clone size: .
CDR3 protein: CASSLGEGEQFF
CDR3 DNA: TGCGCCAGCAGCCTCGGGGAGGGCGAGCAGTTCTTC

J gene: TRBJ2-7
V gene: TRBV5-6
D gene: TRBD2
clone size: .
CDR3 protein: CASSSGLAGWSSYEQYF
CDR3 DNA: TGTGCCAGCAGCTCCGGACTAGCGGGATGGAGCTCCTACGAGCAGTACTTC

J gene: TRBJ2-7
V gene: TRBV28
D gene: .
clone size: .
CDR3 protein: CASSLGTPPYEQYF
CDR3 DNA: TGTGCCAGCAGCCTCGGGACTCCTCCCTACGAGCAGTACTTC

J gene: TRBJ2-5
V gene: TRBV6-5
D gene: TRBD1
clone size: .
CDR3 protein: CASKRTGTLQETQYF
CDR3 DNA: TGTGCCAGCAAGCGGACAGGTACACTACAAGAGACCCAGTACTTC

J gene: TRBJ1-2
V gene: TRBV19
D gene: .
clone size: .
CDR3 protein: CASSKDSPYGYTF
CDR3 DNA: TGTGCCAGTAGTAAGGACAGTCCCTATGGCTACACCTTC

J gene: TRBJ2-1
V gene: TRBV15
D gene: .
clone size: .
CDR3 protein: CATSRAAGTGLNEQFF
CDR3 DNA: TGTGCCACCAGCAGAGCCGCCGGGACTGGTCTCAATGAGCAGTTCTTC

J gene: TRBJ2-7
V gene: TRBV28
D gene: TRBD1
clone size: .
CDR3 protein: CASRSPADRAYEQYF
CDR3 DNA: TGTGCCAGCAGATCGCCCGCGGACAGGGCCTACGAGCAGTACTTC

J gene: TRBJ1-1
V gene: TRBV5-1
D gene: .
clone size: .
CDR3 protein: CASSLDFGNQNTEAFF
CDR3 DNA: TGCGCCAGCAGCTTGGACTTTGGTAACCAGAACACTGAAGCTTTCTTT

J gene: TRBJ1-1
V gene: TRBV5-1
D gene: .
clone size: .
CDR3 protein: CASSELNTEAFF
CDR3 DNA: TGCGCCAGCAGTGAGTTGAACACTGAAGCTTTCTTT

J gene: TRBJ2-1
V gene: TRBV7-2
D gene: TRBD1
clone size: .
CDR3 protein: CASSWQGATNEQFF
CDR3 DNA: TGTGCCAGCAGCTGGCAGGGGGCCACCAATGAGCAGTTCTTC